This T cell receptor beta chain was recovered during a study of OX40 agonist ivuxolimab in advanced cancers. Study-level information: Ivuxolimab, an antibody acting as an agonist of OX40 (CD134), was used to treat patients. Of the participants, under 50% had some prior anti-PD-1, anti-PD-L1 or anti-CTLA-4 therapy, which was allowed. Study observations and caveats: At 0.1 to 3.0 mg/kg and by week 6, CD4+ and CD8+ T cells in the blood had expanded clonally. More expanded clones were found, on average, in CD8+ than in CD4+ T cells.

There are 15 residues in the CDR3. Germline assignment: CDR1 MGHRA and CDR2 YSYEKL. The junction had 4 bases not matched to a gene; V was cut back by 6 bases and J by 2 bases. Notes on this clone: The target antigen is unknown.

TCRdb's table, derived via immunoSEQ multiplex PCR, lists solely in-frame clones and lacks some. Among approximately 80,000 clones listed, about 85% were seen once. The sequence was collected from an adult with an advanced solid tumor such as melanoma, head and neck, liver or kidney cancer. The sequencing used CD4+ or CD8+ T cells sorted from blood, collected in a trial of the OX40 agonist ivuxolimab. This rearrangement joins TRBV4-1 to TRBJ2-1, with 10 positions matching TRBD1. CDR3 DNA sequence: TGCGCCAGCAGGCCGACAGGGGGCACCTACAATGAGCAGTTCTTC. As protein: CASRPTGGTYNEQFF.